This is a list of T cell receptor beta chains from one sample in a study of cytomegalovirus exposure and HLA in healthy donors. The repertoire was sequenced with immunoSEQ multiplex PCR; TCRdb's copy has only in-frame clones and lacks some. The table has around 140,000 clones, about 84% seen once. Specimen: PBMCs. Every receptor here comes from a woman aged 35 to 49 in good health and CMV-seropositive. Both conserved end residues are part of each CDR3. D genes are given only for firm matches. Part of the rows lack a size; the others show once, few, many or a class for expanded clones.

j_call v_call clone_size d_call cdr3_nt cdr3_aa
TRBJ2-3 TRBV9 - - TGTGCCAGCAGCGGATTCGAAAAGCCCAACACAGATACGCAGTATTTT CASSGFEKPNTDTQYF
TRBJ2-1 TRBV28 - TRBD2 TGTGCCAGCACCTCTCCGGGAGGGGTCCTCAATGAGCAGTTCTTC CASTSPGGVLNEQFF
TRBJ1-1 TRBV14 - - TGTGCCAGCAGCCCCCCCGCGCGATGGGCTTTCTTT CASSPPARWAFF
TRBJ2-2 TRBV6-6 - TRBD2 TGTGCCAGCACCACTTCCGGAACTAGCGTCGGGGAGCTGTTTTTT CASTTSGTSVGELFF
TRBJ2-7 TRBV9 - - TGTGCCAGCAGCGTCGAAACCGGACAGCCCTACTACGAGCAGTACTTC CASSVETGQPYYEQYF
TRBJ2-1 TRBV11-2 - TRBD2 TGTGCCAGCAGCCCCCTCACTAGCGGGAGGTTCAATGAGCAGTTCTTC CASSPLTSGRFNEQFF
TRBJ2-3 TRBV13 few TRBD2 TGTGCCAGCGGTAAAGGCGGGAGGGCCGTAGATACGCAGTATTTT CASGKGGRAVDTQYF
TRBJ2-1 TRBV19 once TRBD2 TGTGCCAGTAGTATAGGGACTAGCGGGAGCGACAATGAGCAGTTCTTC CASSIGTSGSDNEQFF
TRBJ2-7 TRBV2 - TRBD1 TGTGCCAGCATGTGGACAGGGGAGTCCTACGAGCAGTACTTC CASMWTGESYEQYF
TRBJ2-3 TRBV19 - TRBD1 TGTGCCAGTTCCAGGACAGGGGGCCCAGATACGCAGTATTTT CASSRTGGPDTQYF